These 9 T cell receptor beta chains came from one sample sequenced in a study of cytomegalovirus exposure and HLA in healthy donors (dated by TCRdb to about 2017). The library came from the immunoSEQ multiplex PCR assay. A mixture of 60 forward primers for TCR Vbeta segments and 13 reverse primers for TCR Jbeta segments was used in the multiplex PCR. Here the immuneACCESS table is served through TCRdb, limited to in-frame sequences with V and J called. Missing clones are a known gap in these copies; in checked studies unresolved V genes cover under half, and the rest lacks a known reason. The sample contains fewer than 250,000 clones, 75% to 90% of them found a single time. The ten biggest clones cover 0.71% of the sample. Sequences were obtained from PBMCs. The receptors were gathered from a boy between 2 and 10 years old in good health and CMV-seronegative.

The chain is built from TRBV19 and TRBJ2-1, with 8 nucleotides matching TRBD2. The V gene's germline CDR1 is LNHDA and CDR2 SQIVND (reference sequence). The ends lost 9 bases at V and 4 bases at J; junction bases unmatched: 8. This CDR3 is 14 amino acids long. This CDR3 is CASHHIAGYNEQFF. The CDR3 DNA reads TGTGCCAGCCATCACATAGCGGGGTACAATGAGCAGTTCTTC.

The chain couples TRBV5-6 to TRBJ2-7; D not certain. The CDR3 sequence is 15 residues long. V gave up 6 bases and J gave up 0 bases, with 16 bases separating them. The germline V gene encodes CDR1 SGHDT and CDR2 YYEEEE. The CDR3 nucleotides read TGTGCCAGCAACCCGGTGACGGAGAGCTCCTACGAGCAGTACTTC. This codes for CASNPVTESSYEQYF.

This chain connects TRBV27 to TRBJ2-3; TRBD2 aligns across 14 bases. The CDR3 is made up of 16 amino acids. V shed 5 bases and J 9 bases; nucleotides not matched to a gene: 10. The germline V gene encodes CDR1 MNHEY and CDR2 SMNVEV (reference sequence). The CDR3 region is CASSQRLAGGPGTQYF. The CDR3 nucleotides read TGTGCCAGCAGTCAGAGACTAGCGGGGGGGCCGGGGACGCAGTATTTT.

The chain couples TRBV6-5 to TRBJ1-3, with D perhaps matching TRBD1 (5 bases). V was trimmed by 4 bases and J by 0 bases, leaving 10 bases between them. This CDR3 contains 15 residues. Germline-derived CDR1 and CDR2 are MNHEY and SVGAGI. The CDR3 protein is CASSSQGNSGNTIYF. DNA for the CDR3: TGTGCCAGCAGTTCCCAGGGAAACTCTGGAAACACCATATATTTT.

The CDR3 DNA is TGCGCCAGCTCCTCAGGGGACGCAGATACGCAGTATTTT. It is translated as CASSSGDADTQYF. This chain links TRBV5-1 with TRBJ2-3; tentative D call: TRBD1 (6 bases). There are 13 residues in the CDR3. In germline, CDR1 is SGHRS, CDR2 YFSETQ. The V end lost 7 bases, the J end lost 4 bases, and 13 bases lay between the germline ends.

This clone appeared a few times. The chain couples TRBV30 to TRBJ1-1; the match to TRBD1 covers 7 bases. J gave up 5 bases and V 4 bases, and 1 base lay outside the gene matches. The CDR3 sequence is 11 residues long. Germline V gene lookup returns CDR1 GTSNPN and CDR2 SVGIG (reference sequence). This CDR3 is CAWNRGTEAFF. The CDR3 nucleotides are TGTGCCTGGAACAGGGGTACTGAAGCTTTCTTT.

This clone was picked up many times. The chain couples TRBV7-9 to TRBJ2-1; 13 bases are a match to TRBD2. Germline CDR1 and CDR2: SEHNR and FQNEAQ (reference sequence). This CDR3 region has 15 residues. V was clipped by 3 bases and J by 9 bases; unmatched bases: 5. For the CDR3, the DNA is TGTGCCAGCAGCTTGGGACTAGCGGGAAAGGGTGAGCAGTTCTTC. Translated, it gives CASSLGLAGKGEQFF.

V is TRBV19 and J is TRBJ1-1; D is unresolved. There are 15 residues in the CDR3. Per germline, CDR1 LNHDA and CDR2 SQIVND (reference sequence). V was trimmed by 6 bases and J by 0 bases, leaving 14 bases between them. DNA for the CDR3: TGTGCCAGTAGCCCTAATGCGCCCATGAACACTGAAGCTTTCTTT. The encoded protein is CASSPNAPMNTEAFF.

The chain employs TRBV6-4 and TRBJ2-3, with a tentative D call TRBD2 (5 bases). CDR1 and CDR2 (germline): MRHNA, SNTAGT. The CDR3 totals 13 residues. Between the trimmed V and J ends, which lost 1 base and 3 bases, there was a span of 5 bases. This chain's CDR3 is CASSDWRTDTQYF. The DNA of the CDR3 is TGTGCCAGCAGTGACTGGAGGACAGATACGCAGTATTTT.